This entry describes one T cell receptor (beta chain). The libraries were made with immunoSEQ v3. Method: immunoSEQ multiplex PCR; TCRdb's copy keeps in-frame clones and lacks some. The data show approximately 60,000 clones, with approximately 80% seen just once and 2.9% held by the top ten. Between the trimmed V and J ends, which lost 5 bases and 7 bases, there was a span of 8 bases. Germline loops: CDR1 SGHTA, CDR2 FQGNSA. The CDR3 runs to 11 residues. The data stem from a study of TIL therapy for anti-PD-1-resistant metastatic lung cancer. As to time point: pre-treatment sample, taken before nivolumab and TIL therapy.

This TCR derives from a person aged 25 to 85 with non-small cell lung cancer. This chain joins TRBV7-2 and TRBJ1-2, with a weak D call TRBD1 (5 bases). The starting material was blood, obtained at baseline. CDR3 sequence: CASSEGIGYTF. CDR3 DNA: TGTGCCAGCAGCGAGGGGATTGGCTACACCTTC.